This T cell receptor beta chain is from a study of blood T cells in healthy people across ages. Study background: About one barcoded beta molecule per two T cells was captured by template switching. Study results and caveats: Naive CD4+ cell counts and diversity both ran higher in long-lived than in aged donors. Expanded clonotype changes were possibly confounded by unknown donor CMV status.

About this clonotype: Its target is unknown.

Alongside a J-beta primer mix, a sample-barcoded 5' primer served in a second PCR lasting about 7 to 12 cycles. A single record per CDR3 protein comes from TCRdb applying MiXCR to the 5' RACE reads. The sample holds some 1,500,000 distinct CDR3 sequences, roughly 43% seen once. This CDR3 is 17 amino acids long. Germline V gene sequence: CDR1 SGDLS, CDR2 YYNGEE. The V end was cut by 4 bases, the J end by 4 bases, with 21 bases between. The rearrangement links TRBV9 to TRBJ2-1; a weak D match, TRBD2 (7 bases). Sequences were obtained from blood. This clonotype originated in a woman aged 18 to 35 in good health. Written as DNA, the CDR3 is TGTGCCAGCAGCTCTCGACAGGACGGGGGGACGTACAATGAGCAGTTCTTC. It yields the protein CASSSRQDGGTYNEQFF.